In its sample, the clone carrying this T cell receptor beta chain was seen a few times. Its antigen remains unknown. At the DNA level, this CDR3 is encoded by other sequences in the same sample as well. The length of the CDR3 is 12 residues. From germline, CDR1 is SQVTM and CDR2 ANQGSEA. V lost 4 bases, J lost 2 bases, and 2 bases stayed unmatched. This table comes from immunoSEQ multiplex PCR, and its TCRdb copy is limited to in-frame clones, with some not included. This table holds more than 85,000 clones, 88% found once. This entry belongs to a study of T cell responses to AZD1222 COVID-19 vaccine. Study-wide results and caveats: None of the repertoires were sampled until the peak T cell response had passed. Close to half of spike-specific TCRs reportedly recognize unmutated variant regions.

The material was peripheral blood, obtained on day 0 of AZD1222 vaccination. The genes are TRBV29-1 and TRBJ2-7; 7 bases line up with TRBD1. The sequence came from an adult in good health. CDR3 in DNA: TGCAGCGTTGGACAGGGAGCCTACGAGCAGTACTTC. The encoded protein is CSVGQGAYEQYF.